This is a list of T cell receptor beta chains from one sample in a study of cytomegalovirus exposure and HLA in healthy donors. Assay: immunoSEQ multiplex PCR; the TCRdb copy retains only in-frame clones and omits some. This table holds over 75,000 clones, roughly 66% found once. Sequences were obtained from PBMCs. The receptors here all came from a young man in good health and CMV-seronegative. Each CDR3 is given without its conserved first and last residue. A D gene is named only where the DNA matches it firmly. Not all rows give a size; the values are once, few, many and, for expanded clones, a class.

>TRBV19|TRBJ1-1|NA|NA
ASSIRDTWNTEAF
>TRBV30|TRBJ1-2|few|TRBD1
AWSRDRGKGYGYT
>TRBV30|TRBJ1-3|once|NA
AWTVNSGNTIY
>TRBV30|TRBJ1-1|NA|TRBD1
AWRTGGYYTEAF
>TRBV13|TRBJ2-5|few|NA
ASSLGWRETQY
>TRBV4-1|TRBJ1-1|NA|NA
ASSQGANTEAF
>TRBV4-3|TRBJ2-1|NA|TRBD2
ASSPHGAGGQGEQF
>TRBV7-2|TRBJ1-4|few|NA
ASSPTLSNEKLF
>TRBV5-4|TRBJ2-3|NA|NA
ASNNAPPDTQY
>TRBV7-6|TRBJ1-4|NA|TRBD1
ASSQSTGNEKLF
>TRBV13|TRBJ1-2|NA|NA
ASSLLSGAGHGYT
>TRBV19|TRBJ2-7|NA|NA
ASSIIPSYEQY
>TRBV6-1|TRBJ2-3|NA|TRBD2
ASSDRLAVTDTQY
>TRBV5-6|TRBJ2-7|NA|NA
ASSANYEQY
>TRBV15|TRBJ1-1|few|TRBD1
ATSREVGYRGNTEAF
>TRBV7-6|TRBJ2-1|NA|TRBD2
ASSSPPSGVNEQF
>TRBV27|TRBJ2-7|NA|TRBD1
ASSLLPDRAYEQY
>TRBV18|TRBJ1-1|NA|TRBD1
ASTQRTGDLPAF
>TRBV7-9|TRBJ2-5|NA|TRBD2
ASSSPLAGWLETQY
>TRBV28|TRBJ2-7|few|NA
ASSQQTGRSYEQY
>TRBV12-5|TRBJ1-1|once|TRBD1
ASGWGSDRGQNTEAF
>TRBV9|TRBJ1-3|NA|TRBD1
ASSVEGTGAGYTIY
>TRBV5-1|TRBJ1-5|NA|NA
ASSLEGGRNQPQH
>TRBV7-9|TRBJ1-2|NA|NA
ASSLGGGYGYT
>TRBV27|TRBJ2-1|NA|TRBD2
ASSPLVKVPAGNNEQF
>TRBV2|TRBJ2-1|NA|NA
ASSAYAGRDRYNEQF